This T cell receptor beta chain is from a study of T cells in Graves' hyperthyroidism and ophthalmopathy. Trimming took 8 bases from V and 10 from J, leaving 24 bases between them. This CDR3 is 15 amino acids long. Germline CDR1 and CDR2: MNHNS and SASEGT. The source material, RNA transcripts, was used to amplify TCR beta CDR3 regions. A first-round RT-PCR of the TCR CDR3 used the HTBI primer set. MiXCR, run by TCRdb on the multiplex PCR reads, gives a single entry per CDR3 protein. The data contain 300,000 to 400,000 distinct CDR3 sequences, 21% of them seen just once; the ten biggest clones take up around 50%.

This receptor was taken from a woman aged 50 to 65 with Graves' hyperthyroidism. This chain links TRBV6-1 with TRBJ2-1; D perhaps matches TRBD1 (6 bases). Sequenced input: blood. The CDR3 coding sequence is TGTGCCAGCCCGCGACCCCTAACAGGGTTTCACGAGCAGTTCTTC. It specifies CASPRPLTGFHEQFF.